This T cell receptor beta chain was recorded in a study of blood T cell repertoires in COVID-19. Study-level information: T cells, B-cell-depleted T cells, or PBMCs provided the cDNA or gDNA that served as material.

Across 20 to 25 US areas, participants ranged in age from roughly 18 to 95 years. Cohort placement rested on clinical history that participants reported themselves. Unmatched junction bases numbered 16, after V lost 11 bases and J lost 7 bases. CDR1 and CDR2 (germline): LNHDA, SQIVND (reference sequence). The CDR3 sequence is 15 residues long. Original handling: Estimation of nucleated cell counts was performed using reference gene primer amplification. TCRdb keeps only in-frame clones here, not all; method: immunoSEQ multiplex PCR. That table supplies the V and J calls and clone size; D and trimming were determined from the DNA. The sample has fewer than 250,000 clones, 84% seen once.

The receptor was derived from a woman between 25 and 40 years old who had been exposed to COVID-19. The genes are TRBV19 and TRBJ2-5; 10 bases match TRBD1. Sequencing was done on a sample of PBMCs or T cells enriched from blood (not recorded which). CDR3 sequence: CAAGGTGDQAATQYF. The CDR3 region has the DNA TGTGCCGCCGGGGGGACAGGGGATCAGGCGGCGACCCAGTACTTC.